These 21 T cell receptor beta chains were all obtained from the same sample, sequenced in a study of blood T cell repertoires in COVID-19 (dated by TCRdb to 2020 to 2022). Libraries were made using the immunoSEQ multiplex PCR assay. Not all clones reach the TCRdb copy of this immuneACCESS table, which keeps in-frame sequences only. Checked studies attribute under half of the gap to unresolved V genes and leave the rest unexplained. This sample holds about 400,000 clones; 89% were observed only once. Clones ranked in the top ten supply over 1% of the sample. The sample comprised peripheral blood. The receptors shown here come from a man aged 40-49 years with acute or convalescent COVID-19.

CDR3 protein: CASSGTAQETQYF. The CDR3 DNA sequence: TGTGCCAGTTCTGGGACTGCACAAGAGACCCAGTACTTC. The chain couples TRBV19 to TRBJ2-5; TRBD2 is a possible D gene (6 bases). Trimming took 8 bases from V and 2 from J, leaving 12 bases between them. The CDR3 covers 13 residues. Germline values: CDR1 LNHDA, CDR2 SQIVND (reference sequence).

This clone appeared once. The chain recombines TRBV23-1 with TRBJ2-7; no clear D gene. TRBV23-1 carries the ORF label, with uncertain function. This CDR3 spans 17 amino acids. V was pared by 2 bases and J by 1 base, with 18 bases between. This CDR3 is CASSQIGKSTTSYEQYF. CDR3 coding DNA: TGCGCCAGCAGTCAAATCGGCAAATCCACGACATCCTACGAGCAGTACTTC.

The chain is built from TRBV28 and TRBJ2-1; 10 bases agree with TRBD2. V was clipped by 3 bases and J by 4 bases; unmatched bases: 3. Per germline, CDR1 MDHEN and CDR2 SYDVKM. The CDR3 has 15 amino acids. CDR3 DNA sequence: TGTGCCAGCAGTTTTACTAGCGGGACTTACAATGAGCAGTTCTTC. This sequence encodes CASSFTSGTYNEQFF. Full variable domain (remainder filled in from reference TRBV28 and TRBJ2-1): DVKVTQSSRYLVKRTGEKVFLECVQDMDHENMFWYRQDPGLGLRLIYFSYDVKMKEKGDIPEGYSVSREKKERFSLILESASTNQTSMYLCASSFTSGTYNEQFFGPGTRLTVL.

This chain joins TRBV9 and TRBJ2-6, with a tentative D call TRBD2 (6 bases). The CDR3 has 16 residues. Germline V gene lookup returns CDR1 SGDLS and CDR2 YYNGEE. Trimming took 2 bases from V and 0 from J, leaving 9 bases between them. The CDR3 reads CASSVGRNSGANVLTF. CDR3 nucleotide sequence: TGTGCCAGCAGCGTTGGGAGGAACTCTGGGGCCAACGTCCTGACTTTC. The complete variable domain, with remaining parts taken from reference TRBV9 and TRBJ2-6, reads DSGVTQTPKHLITATGQRVTLRCSPRSGDLSVYWYQQSLDQGLQFLIQYYNGEERAKGNILERFSAQQFPDLHSELNLSSLELGDSALYFCASSVGRNSGANVLTFGAGSRLTVL.

This clone was counted between two and nine times. This chain links TRBV29-1 with TRBJ1-2; D not certain. This CDR3 region has 12 residues. Germline CDR1 reads SQVTM; CDR2 reads ANQGSEA. The V gene lost 6 bases and the J gene lost 4 bases, with 12 bases spanning the gap. The CDR3 sequence is CSVERGSYGYTF. The CDR3 DNA sequence: TGCAGCGTGGAGCGAGGGAGCTATGGCTACACCTTC.

This clone showed up just once. Other nucleotide sequences in the sample specify the same CDR3. The V and J genes are TRBV19 and TRBJ1-6; 8 bases line up with TRBD1. The germline V gene encodes CDR1 LNHDA and CDR2 SQIVND (reference sequence). The CDR3 is 15 residues long. With 3 bases clipped from V and 7 bases from J, the junction kept 5 bases outside the gene matches. The CDR3 region is CASSIWTGRNSPLHF. The CDR3 DNA reads as TGTGCCAGTAGTATCTGGACAGGGAGGAATTCACCCCTCCACTTT.

The rearrangement joins TRBV29-1 to TRBJ2-7; 9 bases line up with TRBD1. V lost 7 bases and J lost 3; bases outside the gene matches: 7. CDR1 is SQVTM and CDR2 is ANQGSEA in the germline V gene. There are 13 residues in the CDR3. The CDR3 sequence: CSALDRGYYEQYF. For the CDR3, the DNA is TGCAGCGCCCTCGACAGGGGGTACTACGAGCAGTACTTC.

The rearrangement joins TRBV28 to TRBJ2-1, with 12 bases lining up with TRBD2. Per the germline V gene, CDR1 is MDHEN and CDR2 is SYDVKM. V trimming: 5 bases; J trimming: 10 bases; junction bases outside the gene matches: 9. The CDR3 covers 15 residues. CDR3 bases: TGTGCCAGCAGTCCCCGACTAGCGGGAGCCGAGGAGCAGTTCTTC. Its protein product is CASSPRLAGAEEQFF.

A single count supports this clone. CDR3 residues: CASTSQENTEAFF. CDR3 in DNA: TGTGCCAGCACCTCTCAGGAGAACACTGAAGCTTTCTTT. V usage is TRBV7-9 and J usage is TRBJ1-1; unclear D gene. Germline V gene data show CDR1 as SEHNR and CDR2 as FQNEAQ (reference sequence). Between the trimmed V and J ends, which lost 7 bases and 1 base, there was a span of 10 bases. This CDR3 is built from 13 residues.

The chain is built from TRBV13 and TRBJ2-7, with a tentative D call TRBD2 (5 bases). V dropped 4 bases and J dropped 3 bases, with 13 bases sitting between them. CDR1 is PRHDT, CDR2 FYEKMQ, per germline (reference sequence). CDR3 length equals 14 residues. The CDR3 sequence: CASSSSGYSYEQYF. CDR3 nucleotide sequence: TGTGCCAGCAGCTCGAGCGGCTACAGCTACGAGCAGTACTTC.

V is TRBV5-1 and J is TRBJ1-3, with TRBD1 matching over 8 bases. Germline V gene data show CDR1 as SGHRS and CDR2 as YFSETQ. V was pared by 0 bases and J by 6 bases, with 8 bases of the junction left unmatched. This CDR3 has 16 amino acids. CDR3 loop: CASSLVPGQDTNTIYF. Written as DNA, the CDR3 is TGCGCCAGCAGCTTGGTTCCGGGACAGGACACAAACACCATATATTTT.

This clone appeared once. V and J are TRBV28 and TRBJ1-3; D uncertain. CDR1 and CDR2 from the germline V gene are MDHEN and SYDVKM. This CDR3 is built from 13 residues. V dropped 8 bases and J dropped 0 bases, with 8 bases sitting between them. CDR3 protein: CASRRSSGNTIYF. DNA of the CDR3: TGTGCCAGCCGGAGGAGCTCTGGAAACACCATATATTTT.

The chain combines TRBV5-6 with TRBJ2-1; TRBD1 agrees at 12 bases. Trimming took 6 bases from V and 10 from J; bases not matched to a gene: 8. There are 14 residues in the CDR3. CDR1 and CDR2 from the germline V gene are SGHDT and YYEEEE. The CDR3 here is CASNVGTGGPEQFF. The CDR3 nucleotides read TGTGCCAGCAATGTGGGGACAGGGGGCCCCGAGCAGTTCTTC.

This chain joins TRBV5-1 and TRBJ2-7, with 7 nucleotides matching TRBD2. Germline CDR1 SGHRS, CDR2 YFSETQ. The trim removed 6 bases at V and 3 bases at J, leaving 3 bases unmatched. CDR3 length: 12 residues. CDR3 loop: CASTSGHYEQYF. The CDR3 nucleotides read TGCGCCAGCACTAGCGGCCACTACGAGCAGTACTTC.

V gene TRBV27 combines with J gene TRBJ1-6; 9 bases agree with TRBD1. The CDR3 covers 17 residues. Germline V gene data show CDR1 as MNHEY and CDR2 as SMNVEV (reference sequence). V lost 4 bases, J lost 4 bases, and 8 bases stayed unmatched. CDR3 protein: CASSSGEDRGYNSPLHF. The CDR3 coding sequence is TGTGCCAGCAGTTCCGGAGAGGACAGGGGATATAATTCACCCCTCCACTTT.

This sequence joins TRBV6-5 and TRBJ1-1; the D is unclear. Germline V gives CDR1 MNHEY, CDR2 SVGAGI. The CDR3 runs to 15 residues. With 5 bases removed from V and 1 base from J, the gap between germline ends came to 14 bases. In DNA, the CDR3 is TGTGCCAGCAGTCGACAAGGACTCCCGAACACTGAAGCTTTCTTT. Translation: CASSRQGLPNTEAFF.

CDR3 DNA: TGTGCCAGCAGCTTGAGCTCTAGCTCCTACGAGCAGTACTTC. It is translated as CASSLSSSSYEQYF. J is TRBJ2-7 and V is TRBV5-6; D remains ambiguous. V was pared by 1 base and J by 0 bases, with 8 bases between. Germline CDR1 is SGHDT and CDR2 is YYEEEE. The CDR3 is 14 amino acids.

This clone was observed a handful of times. The chain uses TRBV28 and TRBJ1-5; no definite D call. CDR3 length equals 15 residues. Germline values: CDR1 MDHEN, CDR2 SYDVKM. The V end lost 1 base, the J end lost 0 bases, and 7 bases lay between the germline ends. CDR3 nucleotides: TGTGCCAGCAGTTTATTCATCTATAGCAATCAGCCCCAGCATTTT. Translation: CASSLFIYSNQPQHF.

V and J are TRBV3-1 (or the pseudogene TRBV3-2) and TRBJ1-4, with TRBD1 as a possible D gene (6 bases). V lost 5 bases and J 1 base, leaving 8 bases between the germline ends. The length of the CDR3 is 14 residues. Germline V gene lookup returns CDR1 LGHDT and CDR2 YNNKEL (reference sequence). CDR3 sequence (DNA): TGTGCCAGCAGCGTACAGGGAACTAATGAAAAACTGTTTTTT. Its protein product is CASSVQGTNEKLFF.

The genes are TRBV19 and TRBJ2-5, with D possibly matching TRBD2 (6 bases). Trimming stripped 4 bases from V and 1 base from J, with 13 bases between. CDR3 length: 15 amino acids. The germline gives CDR1 LNHDA, CDR2 SQIVND (reference sequence). As DNA, the CDR3 is TGTGCCAGTAGTAAGTGGACTACAGCCCAAGAGACCCAGTACTTC. Its translation: CASSKWTTAQETQYF.

This clone was counted between two and nine times. This rearrangement joins TRBV6-6 to TRBJ1-1; the D is unclear. From germline, CDR1 is MNHNY and CDR2 SVGAGI (reference sequence). This CDR3 has 15 residues. The V end was cut by 2 bases, the J end by 1 base, with 11 bases between. The CDR3 coding sequence is TGTGCCAGCAGTTACATCTCCGGAGCGAACACTGAAGCTTTCTTT. Protein sequence: CASSYISGANTEAFF.